Presented here are 26 T cell receptor beta chains from one specimen sequenced in a study of spatial heterogeneity in lung cancer. TCRdb re-derived calls from the 5' RACE reads in MiXCR, one entry per CDR3 protein. The table includes around 9,700 distinct CDR3 sequences, approximately 8% detected once. General study findings and limits: Within tumors, counts of expanded alpha and beta TCRs tracked tumor mutation counts.

Time point: sample taken at primary tumor resection. Antigens of these TCRs are unknown. This specimen consisted of lung tumor tissue, obtained at surgery. These TCRs come from a female donor with early-stage non-small cell lung cancer.

This clonotype is deemed medium-sized. The V and J genes are TRBV9 and TRBJ2-7; TRBD2 is a possible D gene (7 bases). The V end lost 2 bases, the J end lost 6 bases, and 12 bases lay between the germline ends. The CDR3 totals 13 residues. In germline, CDR1 is SGDLS, CDR2 YYNGEE. The CDR3 spells CASSVGGGGEQYF. CDR3 bases: TGTGCCAGCAGCGTGGGCGGGGGCGGCGAGCAGTACTTC. Full variable domain (missing parts from reference TRBV9 and TRBJ2-7): DSGVTQTPKHLITATGQRVTLRCSPRSGDLSVYWYQQSLDQGLQFLIQYYNGEERAKGNILERFSAQQFPDLHSELNLSSLELGDSALYFCASSVGGGGEQYFGPGTRLTVT.

This clonotype was detected ten times or more. This chain uses TRBV12-3 or TRBV12-4 with TRBJ2-4; 7 nucleotides line up with TRBD2. This CDR3 has 13 residues. Losses at the gene ends were 3 bases for V and 6 bases for J; bases not matched to a gene: 2. The DNA of the CDR3 is TGTGCCAGCAGTTTGGCGGGGGTAAACATTCAGTACTTC. Amino acids: CASSLAGVNIQYF.

This clonotype has at least ten counts. The chain employs TRBV11-2 and TRBJ2-5; D not certain. Trimming pared 2 bases from V and 4 bases from J, leaving 11 bases between. The length of the CDR3 is 14 residues. The germline CDR1 and CDR2 sequences are SGHAT and FQNNGV. The chain's CDR3 is CASSLSLGGETQYF. For the CDR3, the DNA is TGTGCCAGCAGCTTAAGTCTAGGCGGAGAGACCCAGTACTTC.

This clonotype was counted at least ten times. The chain couples TRBV6-6 to TRBJ2-5; 10 bases agree with TRBD2. Germline V gene sequence: CDR1 MNHNY, CDR2 SVGAGI (reference sequence). V lost 2 bases, J lost 2 bases, and 2 bases stayed unmatched. The CDR3 has 15 residues. CDR3 sequence: CASSYPLAGQETQYF. CDR3 DNA: TGTGCCAGCAGTTACCCACTAGCGGGGCAAGAGACCCAGTACTTC.

This clonotype was picked up many times. The chain is built from TRBV12-3 or TRBV12-4 and TRBJ2-1, with D perhaps TRBD1 (6 bases). The CDR3 length is 12 residues. Between the trimmed V and J ends, which lost 6 bases and 8 bases, there was a span of 11 bases. Here the CDR3 reads CASSHTGYEQFF. In nucleotides, the CDR3 is TGTGCCAGCAGCCACACAGGGTATGAGCAGTTCTTC.

At least ten counts were recorded for this clonotype. The chain employs TRBV6-5 and TRBJ1-2, with D unresolved. There are 13 residues in the CDR3. Germline-derived CDR1 and CDR2 are MNHEY and SVGAGI. The V gene lost 5 bases and the J gene lost 2 bases, with 9 bases spanning the gap. The CDR3 is CASSLGSNYGYTF. The CDR3 DNA reads TGTGCCAGCAGTCTCGGGTCGAACTATGGCTACACCTTC.

By share of the sample, this clonotype is large (0.1 to 1%). The rearrangement links TRBV9 to TRBJ1-1, with D hard to call. There are 13 residues in the CDR3. Germline V lookup: CDR1 SGDLS, CDR2 YYNGEE. V was trimmed by 3 bases and J by 1 base, leaving 7 bases between them. The DNA for the CDR3 is TGTGCCAGCAGCGCCGCCGAGAACACTGAAGCTTTCTTT. This encodes CASSAAENTEAFF.

This clonotype is medium-sized within its sample. DNA for the CDR3: TGTGCCAGCACCTACACAGATACGCAGTATTTT. Its translation: CASTYTDTQYF. The rearrangement joins TRBV6-1 to TRBJ2-3; D is ambiguous. V shed 7 bases and J shed 2 bases, with 4 bases lying between them. Germline lookup yields CDR1 MNHNS and CDR2 SASEGT. This CDR3 has 11 amino acids.

This clonotype was seen at least ten times. The CDR3 coding sequence is TGTGCCAGCAGTGAATATATAGGCCAGCAAGAGACCCAGTACTTC. Translation gives CASSEYIGQQETQYF. The chain recombines TRBV25-1 with TRBJ2-5; D call uncertain. The CDR3 length is 15 residues. The V gene lost 0 bases and the J gene lost 2 bases, with 10 bases spanning the gap. The germline gives CDR1 MGHDK, CDR2 SYGVNS. The full variable domain, completed using reference TRBV25-1 and TRBJ2-5, is EADIYQTPRYLVIGTGKKITLECSQTMGHDKMYWYQQDPGMELHLIHYSYGVNSTEKGDLSSESTVSRIRTEHFPLTLESARPSHTSQYLCASSEYIGQQETQYFGPGTRLLVL.

This clonotype came up many times. This chain joins TRBV27 and TRBJ2-3; D is possibly TRBD2 (5 bases). This CDR3 region has 16 residues. The germline V gene encodes CDR1 MNHEY and CDR2 SMNVEV (reference sequence). Trimming stripped 7 bases from V and 1 base from J, with 18 bases between. CDR3 DNA: TGTGCCAGCACCTTTACGAAATCGCGGGGCACAGATACGCAGTATTTT. Translating it yields CASTFTKSRGTDTQYF.

There are many counts of this clonotype. The CDR3 sequence: CSASPGANQPQHF. CDR3 DNA sequence: TGCAGTGCTAGTCCAGGGGCCAATCAGCCCCAGCATTTT. The chain combines TRBV20-1 with TRBJ1-5, with D possibly TRBD1 on 6 matching bases. The CDR3 contains 13 residues. Germline CDR1 is DFQATT and CDR2 is SNEGSKA (reference sequence). V was pared by 3 bases and J by 3 bases, with 9 bases between.

This clonotype was recorded many times. The genes are TRBV2 and TRBJ1-1; D perhaps matches TRBD1 (5 bases). The CDR3 extends over 15 amino acids. V was cut by 5 bases and J by 7 bases, with 20 bases left in between. Germline values: CDR1 SNHLY, CDR2 FYNNEI. CDR3 in DNA: TGTGCCAGCAGTATCTCAGGGAGGACCGGGGGTGAAGCTTTCTTT. Residues: CASSISGRTGGEAFF.

This clonotype was seen only a few times. The rearrangement uses TRBV6-5 and TRBJ2-5; D call uncertain. The CDR3 is 14 amino acids. Per the germline V gene, CDR1 is MNHEY and CDR2 is SVGAGI. Between the trimmed V and J ends, which lost 4 bases and 3 bases, there was a span of 12 bases. The CDR3 DNA is TGTGCCAGCAGTTCCCCTAGGGCAGAAGAGACCCAGTACTTC. Translation: CASSSPRAEETQYF.

This clonotype qualifies as medium-sized. The V gene is TRBV7-2, the J gene TRBJ2-2; 8 positions agree with TRBD2. Germline CDR1 SGHTA, CDR2 FQGNSA. With V trimmed by 5 bases and J by 7 bases, 6 bases remained unmatched. CDR3 length: 14 residues. The CDR3, as DNA: TGTGCCAGCAGCCCGAGCGGGGGTCACGGGGAGCTGTTTTTT. Protein: CASSPSGGHGELFF.

This clonotype is medium-sized within its sample. J is TRBJ2-3 and V is TRBV24-1, with 7 bases aligning to TRBD1. The CDR3 spans 18 residues. CDR1 and CDR2 from the germline V gene are KGHDR and SFDVKD. After removal of 3 bases from V and 2 bases from J, the junction contained 13 bases not matched to a gene. CDR3 region: CATSDPPPTGATTDTQYF. CDR3 nucleotide sequence: TGTGCCACCAGTGATCCTCCTCCTACAGGGGCTACCACAGATACGCAGTATTTT.

This clonotype was detected only a few times. The chain employs TRBV28 and TRBJ2-2; 7 bases fit TRBD2. This CDR3 region has 16 residues. The germline V gene has CDR1 MDHEN and CDR2 SYDVKM. Germline trimming cut 2 bases from V and 4 bases from J; bases unmatched to any gene: 7. This CDR3 is CASSLTRGLRTGELFF. Written as DNA, the CDR3 is TGTGCCAGCAGTTTAACGCGGGGGTTACGCACCGGGGAGCTGTTTTTT.

The gene calls are TRBV19 and TRBJ1-2; TRBD1 might be the D (5 bases). The V gene's germline CDR1 is LNHDA and CDR2 SQIVND (reference sequence). The CDR3 contains 14 residues. The ends were cut back, 2 bases at V and 5 bases at J, with 12 bases in the middle. CDR3 DNA sequence: TGTGCCAGTAGTATAATGACCAGGGATTATGGCTACACCTTC. Translation gives CASSIMTRDYGYTF. Supplemented by reference TRBV19 and TRBJ1-2, the full variable domain reads DGGITQSPKYLFRKEGQNVTLSCEQNLNHDAMYWYRQDPGQGLRLIYYSQIVNDFQKGDIAEGYSVSREKKESFPLTVTSAQKNPTAFYLCASSIMTRDYGYTFGSGTRLTVV.

This clonotype is medium-sized. The chain recombines TRBV3-1 with TRBJ1-1; D is unclear. CDR1 and CDR2 from the germline V gene are LGHDT and YNNKEL (reference sequence). V was shortened by 3 bases and J by 4 bases, with 12 bases between the two germline ends. The CDR3 extends over 14 amino acids. CDR3 coding DNA: TGTGCCAGCAGCCAGTTTTTGGGTAGCACTGAAGCTTTCTTT. It is translated as CASSQFLGSTEAFF.

This clonotype was observed at least ten times. The V call is TRBV29-1, the J call TRBJ2-7; unclear D gene. From germline, CDR1 is SQVTM and CDR2 ANQGSEA. This CDR3 spans 12 amino acids. V was cut by 5 bases and J by 0 bases, with 8 bases left in between. Here the CDR3 reads CSVRNLSYEQYF. In DNA, the CDR3 is TGCAGCGTTCGAAACCTCTCCTACGAGCAGTACTTC.

This clonotype was detected many times. The chain uses TRBV2 and TRBJ1-5; the D is unclear. The CDR3 length is 15 residues. Germline V gene sequence: CDR1 SNHLY, CDR2 FYNNEI. Trimming pared 7 bases from V and 0 bases from J, leaving 13 bases between. The CDR3 here is CASNADGNSNQPQHF. DNA for the CDR3: TGTGCCAGCAACGCGGACGGGAATAGCAATCAGCCCCAGCATTTT.

This clonotype is judged medium-sized (0.01 to 0.1%). V and J are TRBV5-1 and TRBJ1-5, with D unclear. Trimming took 2 bases from V and 6 from J, leaving 9 bases between them. Per germline, CDR1 SGHRS and CDR2 YFSETQ. This CDR3 comprises 13 residues. The CDR3 loop is CASSFGGGQPQHF. The CDR3 bases are TGCGCCAGCAGCTTCGGAGGCGGTCAGCCCCAGCATTTT.

In its sample, this clonotype was seen a few times. The gene calls are TRBV2 and TRBJ2-1; 12 bases are shared with TRBD2. This CDR3 is 15 amino acids long. Germline V gene data show CDR1 as SNHLY and CDR2 as FYNNEI. The V segment lost 7 bases and the J segment 13 bases; nucleotides outside the gene matches: 14. The DNA of the CDR3 is TGTGCCAGCAAGGACAGGGTTTGGACTAGCGGGGAACAGTTCTTC. This translates into CASKDRVWTSGEQFF.

This clonotype has ten or more counts. The chain links TRBV4-1 to TRBJ1-3; unclear D gene. CDR1 and CDR2 from the germline V gene are MGHRA and YSYEKL. The V gene lost 1 base and the J gene lost 0 bases, with 10 bases spanning the gap. The CDR3 is made up of 16 amino acids. The CDR3 DNA is TGCGCCAGCAGCCAAGTTTTAGCGTTCTCTGGAAACACCATATATTTT. It is translated as CASSQVLAFSGNTIYF.

This clonotype came up many times. The rearrangement joins TRBV7-8 to TRBJ1-2, with D possibly TRBD1 on 5 matching bases. The germline CDR1 and CDR2 sequences are SGHVS and FQNEAQ. The CDR3 totals 14 residues. Trimming took 2 bases from V and 2 from J, leaving 9 bases between them. CDR3 nucleotide sequence: TGTGCCAGCAGCTTAAGGCAGGGCAACTATGGCTACACCTTC. Translating it yields CASSLRQGNYGYTF. Supplemented by reference TRBV7-8 and TRBJ1-2, the full variable domain reads GAGVSQSPRYKVAKRGQDVALRCDPISGHVSLFWYQQALGQGPEFLTYFQNEAQLDKSGLPSDRFFAERPEGSVSTLKIQRTQQEDSAVYLCASSLRQGNYGYTFGSGTRLTVV.

This clonotype was seen ten or more times. The CDR3 loop reads CASSPGGQGEAFF. CDR3 DNA: TGTGCCAGCTCACCAGGGGGACAGGGTGAAGCTTTCTTT. This chain connects TRBV18 to TRBJ1-1; TRBD1 matches at 9 bases. Unmatched junction bases numbered 2, after V lost 2 bases and J lost 7 bases. Germline V gene sequence: CDR1 KGHSH, CDR2 LQKENI. This CDR3 has 13 amino acids.

By sample share, this clonotype is medium-sized (0.01 to 0.1%). The chain employs TRBV12-3 or TRBV12-4 and TRBJ1-4, with 9 bases identical to TRBD1. The length of the CDR3 is 14 residues. V lost 7 bases and J lost 7; bases outside the gene matches: 7. CDR3 in DNA: TGTGCCAGCACCGGGGACAGGGAGGGTGAAAAACTGTTTTTT. It is translated as CASTGDREGEKLFF.